A single sample gave rise to the 25 T cell receptor beta chains below, sequenced in a study of identical twins listed by TCRdb under 2016. The method was 5' RACE. The instrument was an Illumina HiSeq 2000. TCRdb handled the public reads itself, with Q25 trimming in fastp and clone calling in MiXCR, and kept productive beta chains. Rows merge per CDR3 protein into single entries with the most common DNA and genes. Here the sample has 250,000 to 350,000 distinct CDR3 sequences; under 9% occur a single time. Of the sample, less than 2.5% falls within the top ten clones. Separately, the same data were catalogued under a study of yellow fever vaccine responses in identical twins.

Sequenced input: memory (CD45RO+) T cells sorted from blood. The cell subset or site label corresponds to: CD45RO+ enriched T cells. Source of these receptors: a woman aged 18-30 years in good health.

In its sample, this clonotype was seen many times. V and J are TRBV7-8 and TRBJ1-1; D gene unclear. The CDR3 contains 13 residues. The germline V gene encodes CDR1 SGHVS and CDR2 FQNEAQ. The ends were cut back, 1 base at V and 0 bases at J, with 3 bases in the middle. The CDR3 protein is CASSLDVNTEAFF. CDR3 DNA sequence: TGTGCCAGCAGCTTAGATGTGAACACTGAAGCTTTCTTT.

In its sample, this clonotype was seen a few times. The chain is built from TRBV10-3 and TRBJ1-5; 9 bases are shared with TRBD1. Germline V gene lookup returns CDR1 ENHRY and CDR2 SYGVKD. The CDR3 extends over 14 amino acids. Unmatched junction bases numbered 0, after V lost 2 bases and J lost 4 bases. CDR3 region: CAISEGTGNQPQHF. CDR3 nucleotides: TGTGCCATCAGTGAGGGGACAGGGAATCAGCCCCAGCATTTT.

The chain uses TRBV9 and TRBJ1-3; D gene unclear. The CDR3 covers 17 residues. V was shortened by 2 bases and J by 0 bases, with 15 bases between the two germline ends. Germline CDR1 reads SGDLS; CDR2 reads YYNGEE. The CDR3 nucleotides read TGTGCCAGCAGCGTCGACATTTTAACCAGCTCTGGAAACACCATATATTTT. Translation gives CASSVDILTSSGNTIYF.

This clonotype has a count of ten or more. CDR3 coding DNA: TGTGCCACCAGTGATAAATCAGGGACCACCCAAGAGACCCAGTACTTC. It specifies CATSDKSGTTQETQYF. The V call is TRBV24-1, the J call TRBJ2-5, with D perhaps matching TRBD1 or TRBD2 (5 bases each). The germline CDR1 and CDR2 sequences are KGHDR and SFDVKD. Deletions cut 3 bases from V and 1 base from J, with 14 bases between. The CDR3 length is 16 residues.

The rearrangement joins TRBV7-2 to TRBJ2-2; tentative D call: TRBD1 (6 bases). V lost 5 bases, J lost 5 bases, and 21 bases lay in between. From germline, CDR1 is SGHTA and CDR2 FQGNSA. The CDR3 sequence is 17 residues long. The CDR3 is CASSRTAGGPSTGELFF. The CDR3 coding sequence is TGTGCCAGCAGCCGGACAGCTGGCGGACCGTCAACCGGGGAGCTGTTTTTT.

This clonotype has ten or more counts. This rearrangement joins TRBV9 to TRBJ2-2, with 7 bases matching TRBD2. The V and J ends lost 0 bases and 1 base, in that order; junction bases with no gene match: 6. Germline CDR1 is SGDLS and CDR2 is YYNGEE. There are 17 residues in the CDR3. The CDR3 protein is CASSVDKRDLNTGELFF. The CDR3 region has the DNA TGTGCCAGCAGCGTAGACAAGCGGGACTTGAACACCGGGGAGCTGTTTTTT.

This clonotype was detected ten times or more. The chain combines TRBV10-3 with TRBJ2-1; possible D gene TRBD2, 5 bases. CDR3 length: 15 residues. Looked up from germline, CDR1 is ENHRY and CDR2 is SYGVKD. Trimming took off 6 bases at V and 0 bases at J, with 12 bases between the two ends. CDR3 sequence: CAISVDEGSYNEQFF. Written as DNA, the CDR3 is TGTGCCATCAGCGTTGACGAGGGCTCCTACAATGAGCAGTTCTTC.

This chain uses TRBV20-1 with TRBJ2-3; D is uncertain. CDR1 and CDR2 (germline): DFQATT, SNEGSKA (reference sequence). Trimming left V 7 bases short and J 0 bases short, with 8 bases between. The CDR3 runs to 12 residues. CDR3 loop: CSGAASTDTQYF. The CDR3 DNA follows: TGCAGTGGGGCAGCTAGCACAGATACGCAGTATTTT.

The gene calls are TRBV5-1 and TRBJ2-3; tentatively, D is TRBD1 or TRBD2 (5 bases each). The CDR3 has 15 residues. V shed 0 bases and J shed 2 bases, with 10 bases lying between them. CDR1 and CDR2 (germline): SGHRS, YFSETQ. The CDR3 nucleotides are TGCGCCAGCAGCTTGGCCGGGGCGAACACAGATACGCAGTATTTT. Encoded protein: CASSLAGANTDTQYF.

This clonotype has just a few counts. This chain joins TRBV6-2 or TRBV6-3 and TRBJ2-2, with 7 bases identical to TRBD1. CDR3 length: 18 residues. V lost 2 bases and J lost 4; bases outside the gene matches: 13. Germline V lookup: CDR1 MNHEY, CDR2 SVGEGT. In nucleotides, the CDR3 is TGTGCCAGCAGTTACCTGAGAATTTTGACAGGGTTCACCGGGGAGCTGTTTTTT. Amino acid sequence: CASSYLRILTGFTGELFF.

This clonotype was picked up a small number of times. J is TRBJ1-2 and V is TRBV28; D might be TRBD1 (5 bases). The V and J ends lost 1 base and 8 bases respectively, with 11 bases between them. The germline V gene has CDR1 MDHEN and CDR2 SYDVKM. The CDR3 has 13 residues. DNA of the CDR3: TGTGCCAGCAGTTTATACGAAGGGGAGGGCTACACCTTC. Translation: CASSLYEGEGYTF.

The rearrangement uses TRBV20-1 and TRBJ2-3, with D possibly matching TRBD2 (7 bases). This CDR3 comprises 16 residues. Trimming took off 5 bases at V and 0 bases at J, with 18 bases between the two ends. From germline, CDR1 is DFQATT and CDR2 SNEGSKA (reference sequence). The CDR3 region is CSASRGGSGSTDTQYF. CDR3 DNA: TGCAGTGCTTCCCGAGGGGGTAGCGGGAGCACAGATACGCAGTATTTT.

This clonotype has at least ten counts. CDR3 DNA sequence: TGTGCCAGCAGTTCGTACAGGTTGGGGCAAGGAGATACGCAGTATTTT. The encoded protein is CASSSYRLGQGDTQYF. The rearrangement links TRBV12-3 or TRBV12-4 to TRBJ2-3; possibly TRBD1 for D (5 bases). The ends were cut back, 4 bases at V and 5 bases at J, with 19 bases in the middle. CDR3 length: 16 amino acids.

The genes are TRBV18 and TRBJ2-1; 9 bases are a match to TRBD2. Trimming removed 1 base from V and 5 bases from J; junction bases left unmatched: 3. This CDR3 is built from 15 residues. Germline assignment: CDR1 KGHSH and CDR2 LQKENI. For the CDR3, the DNA is TGTGCCAGCTCACCACGGCGGGAGGGACACAATGAGCAGTTCTTC. Translated: CASSPRREGHNEQFF.

This clonotype turned up a few times. The J gene is TRBJ2-1, the V gene TRBV11-2; a possible D gene is TRBD2 (6 bases). V lost 0 bases and J lost 4, with 19 bases in between. The CDR3 extends over 18 amino acids. Germline CDR1 is SGHAT and CDR2 is FQNNGV. The CDR3 loop is CASSLDRGGSGPYNEQFF. The CDR3 DNA reads as TGTGCCAGCAGCTTAGATCGAGGTGGTAGCGGCCCTTACAATGAGCAGTTCTTC.

This clonotype was seen more than once but under ten times. CDR3 in amino acids: CASSELSYGFYNEQFF. In DNA, the CDR3 is TGTGCCAGCAGTGAATTGAGTTACGGCTTCTACAATGAGCAGTTCTTC. The J gene is TRBJ2-1, the V gene TRBV2, with D uncertain. The V gene's germline CDR1 is SNHLY and CDR2 FYNNEI. The CDR3 runs to 16 residues. V gave up 2 bases and J gave up 3 bases, with 14 bases separating them.

This clonotype was picked up many times. V and J are TRBV6-2 or TRBV6-3 and TRBJ1-2; TRBD1 matches at 9 bases. The CDR3 contains 13 residues. Germline V gene sequence: CDR1 MNHEY, CDR2 SVGEGT. V was pared by 4 bases and J by 7 bases, with 4 bases of the junction left unmatched. CDR3 sequence reads: CASSSGQGSGYTF. The CDR3 DNA reads TGTGCCAGCAGTTCGGGACAGGGAAGTGGCTACACCTTC.

This clonotype was detected many times. In nucleotides, the CDR3 is TGTGCCAGCAGCTTAGCCCACTCCTCCTACAATGAGCAGTTCTTC. Translating gives CASSLAHSSYNEQFF. The chain is built from TRBV11-2 and TRBJ2-1; D remains unclear. The CDR3 contains 15 residues. Germline V gene data show CDR1 as SGHAT and CDR2 as FQNNGV. V shed 1 base and J shed 0 bases, with 7 bases lying between them.

This clonotype has a handful of counts. This chain uses TRBV5-1 with TRBJ1-2; 10 bases map to TRBD1. CDR1 is SGHRS and CDR2 is YFSETQ in the germline V gene. Trimming removed 4 bases from V and 4 bases from J; junction bases left unmatched: 4. The CDR3 length is 14 residues. CDR3 DNA sequence: TGCGCCAGCAGCACCGGGACAGGGGTCTATGGCTACACCTTC. Translating gives CASSTGTGVYGYTF.

The chain is built from TRBV12-3 or TRBV12-4 and TRBJ1-3; D is unresolved. V lost 6 bases, J lost 0 bases, and 12 bases lay in between. This CDR3 is 15 amino acids long. In DNA, the CDR3 is TGTGCCAGCAGGGCGGACGGGTCCTCTGGAAACACCATATATTTT. It codes for CASRADGSSGNTIYF.

In this sample, this clonotype turned up a few times. The chain employs TRBV6-2 or TRBV6-3 and TRBJ1-6; TRBD1 aligns across 7 bases. V gave up 5 bases and J gave up 11 bases; unmatched junction bases: 6. The CDR3 consists of 13 residues. Germline V lookup: CDR1 MNHEY, CDR2 SVGEGT. CDR3 DNA: TGTGCCAGCAGTCAGGGACAGTTGGCACCCCTCCACTTT. Encoded protein: CASSQGQLAPLHF.

The CDR3 reads CASSNWGPNQPQHF. In DNA, the CDR3 is TGTGCCAGCAGCAACTGGGGCCCTAATCAGCCCCAGCATTTT. This chain joins TRBV5-5 and TRBJ1-5, with D maybe TRBD1 (5 bases). V was cut by 4 bases and J by 4 bases, with 12 bases left in between. This CDR3 region has 14 residues. Germline CDR1 and CDR2: SGHKS and YYEKEE (reference sequence).

In this sample, this clonotype turned up many times. The gene calls are TRBV9 and TRBJ1-2; maybe TRBD1 (5 bases). This CDR3 spans 15 amino acids. Germline V gene lookup returns CDR1 SGDLS and CDR2 YYNGEE. Trimming shortened V by 4 bases and J by 8 bases, and 21 bases separated the two germline ends. CDR3 protein: CASSMIGQGGVGYTF. In DNA form, the CDR3 reads TGTGCCAGCAGCATGATCGGGCAGGGCGGGGTCGGCTACACCTTC. Filled out from reference TRBV9 and TRBJ1-2, the complete variable domain reads DSGVTQTPKHLITATGQRVTLRCSPRSGDLSVYWYQQSLDQGLQFLIQYYNGEERAKGNILERFSAQQFPDLHSELNLSSLELGDSALYFCASSMIGQGGVGYTFGSGTRLTVV.

V and J are TRBV20-1 and TRBJ2-1; 7 nucleotides line up with TRBD2. Germline lookup yields CDR1 DFQATT and CDR2 SNEGSKA (reference sequence). The CDR3 spans 15 residues. The trim removed 1 base at V and 6 bases at J, leaving 9 bases unmatched. The CDR3 nucleotides read TGCAGTGCTAGAGTTGCGGGAGATATTCCCAATGAGCAGTTCTTC. The encoded protein is CSARVAGDIPNEQFF.

This clonotype appeared a few times. The CDR3 DNA sequence: TGTGCCAGCAGCTCAAGGACTAGCGGGCGAGAGACCCAGTACTTC. Its translation is CASSSRTSGRETQYF. The V and J genes are TRBV7-2 and TRBJ2-5; 11 nucleotides line up with TRBD2. Germline V gene data show CDR1 as SGHTA and CDR2 as FQGNSA. The CDR3 covers 15 residues. The ends lost 4 bases at V and 4 bases at J; junction bases unmatched: 5.